Listed below are T cell receptor beta chains from one sample, sequenced in a study of breast tumors, draining lymph nodes, adjacent tissues. TCRdb re-derived calls from the multiplex PCR reads in MiXCR, one entry per CDR3 protein. The sample comprises 11,000 or so distinct CDR3 sequences, approximately 50% of which are singletons, and 35% to 45% rests with the top ten. Material for sequencing was breast tumor tissue. The receptors stem from a female donor with breast cancer. Some clones in this sample may be carry-over from other donors' samples. Both conserved end residues are part of each CDR3. The D gene is left open where the match is weak. Some rows have no size entry. The others give once, few or many, or a class for an expanded clone.

d_call clone_size j_call v_call cdr3_length cdr3_aa cdr3_nt
. . TRBJ1-2 TRBV20-1 14 CSAREDTLNYGYTF TGCAGTGCTAGAGAGGACACCCTCAACTATGGCTACACCTTC
. . TRBJ2-2 TRBV19 14 CASSIPREDGELFF TGTGCCAGTAGTATTCCCAGGGAGGACGGGGAGCTGTTTTTT
. . TRBJ2-3 TRBV6-5 16 CASSHSHGSGTDTQYF TGTGCCAGCAGTCACTCCCACGGGAGTGGCACAGATACGCAGTATTTT
TRBD2 . TRBJ2-1 TRBV6-6 15 CASLERESSYNEQFF TGTGCCAGCCTGGAGCGGGAGAGCTCCTACAATGAGCAGTTCTTC
. many TRBJ2-1 TRBV20-1 11 CSARVGREQFF TGCAGTGCTAGAGTAGGGAGGGAGCAGTTCTTC
TRBD2 medium-sized TRBJ2-5 TRBV9 17 CASSVFAGGGLGETQYF TGTGCCAGCAGCGTTTTCGCCGGCGGGGGGCTCGGAGAGACCCAGTACTTC
TRBD1 large TRBJ1-4 TRBV5-1 15 CASSPNRGLGEKLFF TGCGCCAGCAGCCCCAACAGGGGGCTTGGTGAAAAACTGTTTTTT
TRBD1 many TRBJ2-7 TRBV19 15 CASSNLNRGQWEQYF TGTGCCAGTAGCAATCTCAACAGGGGTCAATGGGAGCAGTACTTC
. . TRBJ2-3 TRBV12-3/TRBV12-4 12 CASSLEEDTQYF TGTGCCAGCAGTTTAGAAGAAGATACGCAGTATTTT
. few TRBJ1-2 TRBV11-3 16 CASSLEGRGNNYGYTF TGTGCCAGCAGCTTAGAAGGAAGGGGGAATAACTATGGCTACACCTTC
. . TRBJ2-3 TRBV29-1 12 CSVGRGADTQYF TGCAGCGTTGGCAGGGGGGCAGATACGCAGTATTTT
. . TRBJ2-3 TRBV5-1 15 CASSLGRPSTDTQYF TGCGCCAGCAGCTTAGGGCGGCCGAGCACAGATACGCAGTATTTT
TRBD1 many TRBJ1-1 TRBV18 13 CASSTAGTAEAFF TGTGCCAGCTCTACCGCGGGGACAGCTGAAGCTTTCTTT
TRBD2 few TRBJ2-3 TRBV24-1 16 CATSDPGLAGTDTQYF TGTGCCACCAGTGACCCGGGACTAGCGGGCACAGATACGCAGTATTTT
TRBD2 . TRBJ2-3 TRBV7-2 15 CASSLVAGATDTQYF TGTGCCAGCAGCTTAGTAGCGGGGGCCACAGATACGCAGTATTTT
. few TRBJ1-2 TRBV19 13 CATRGRGIYGYTF TGTGCCACCCGCGGACGAGGGATCTATGGCTACACCTTC
. . TRBJ2-1 TRBV7-9 15 CASSLKGASYNEQLF TGTGCCAGCAGCTTAAAAGGAGCCTCCTACAATGAGCAGCTCTTC
. . TRBJ2-1 TRBV29-1 13 CSVELARPNEQFF TGCAGCGTTGAACTAGCGAGGCCCAATGAGCAGTTCTTC
TRBD1 . TRBJ2-7 TRBV9 14 CASSVGGGPYEQYF TGTGCCAGCAGCGTAGGAGGGGGCCCCTACGAGCAGTACTTC
TRBD1 . TRBJ2-7 TRBV7-9 18 CASSPSFGTGNSGYEQYF TGTGCCAGCAGCCCCAGCTTTGGGACAGGGAATTCGGGCTACGAGCAGTACTTC
. . TRBJ1-2 TRBV2 11 CASSEEYGYTF TGTGCCAGCAGTGAAGAGTATGGCTACACCTTC
. . TRBJ2-7 TRBV27 15 CASSLSNGEAYEQYF TGTGCCAGCAGTTTATCGAACGGGGAAGCCTACGAGCAGTACTTC
TRBD1 . TRBJ2-1 TRBV11-2 19 CASSWTGGVWREGHNEQFF TGTGCCAGCAGCTGGACAGGGGGCGTATGGCGGGAGGGCCACAATGAGCAGTTCTTC
. . TRBJ2-3 TRBV5-1 15 CASSLGGGVGDTQYF TGCGCCAGCAGCTTGGGCGGGGGCGTCGGCGATACGCAGTATTTT
TRBD1 few TRBJ1-2 TRBV7-9 14 CASSPEDRVYGYTF TGTGCCAGCAGCCCAGAGGACAGGGTCTATGGCTACACCTTC
. . TRBJ2-3 TRBV20-1 11 CSAPWANTQYF TGCAGTGCTCCCTGGGCGAATACGCAGTATTTT
. . TRBJ1-4 TRBV4-3 15 CASSQRGKRGEKLFF TGCGCCAGCAGCCAGCGGGGAAAGCGTGGTGAAAAACTGTTTTTT
. medium-sized TRBJ1-2 TRBV6-2/TRBV6-3 13 CASSYDTYYGYTF TGTGCCAGCAGTTACGACACCTACTATGGCTACACCTTC
. large TRBJ2-2 TRBV7-8 16 CASSLVRLANTGELFF TGTGCCAGCAGCTTAGTGCGGCTGGCGAACACCGGGGAGCTGTTTTTT
. . TRBJ1-2 TRBV6-1 8 CANYGYTF TGTGCTAACTATGGCTACACCTTC
. few TRBJ1-2 TRBV20-1 12 CSATDSPYGYTF TGCAGTGCTACGGACAGCCCCTATGGCTACACCTTC
. large TRBJ2-5 TRBV2 14 CASSSQGIGKTQYF TGTGCCAGCAGTTCGCAGGGGATTGGTAAGACCCAGTACTTC
TRBD1 few TRBJ2-7 TRBV30 12 CAWGEGQVWQYF TGTGCCTGGGGTGAGGGACAGGTATGGCAGTACTTC
. . TRBJ2-7 TRBV7-8 13 CASSLGLVGEQYF TGTGCCAGCAGCTTAGGGCTAGTTGGCGAGCAGTACTTC